The entry that follows covers one T cell receptor (beta chain) sequence. This specimen comes from a study of tumor and adjacent non-tumor tissue in lung cancer. About the research overall: Samples averaged around 4 million productive TCRbeta reads each.

The library came from three nested PCR rounds adapted from ARM-PCR protocols. TCRdb used MiXCR to reprocess the multiplex PCR reads, holding one entry per CDR3 protein. This table holds tens of thousands of distinct CDR3 sequences, roughly 66% found once. CDR3 size: 15 residues. Germline CDR1 reads SGHNT; CDR2 reads YYREEE (reference sequence). V dropped 4 bases and J dropped 7 bases, with 19 bases sitting between them. The template was RNA from unsorted bulk tissue. Between August and November 2014, newly diagnosed, chemotherapy-naive lung cancer patients underwent thoracic surgery in China. The TCR sequence derives from a man aged 60 to 75 with non-small cell lung cancer. Specimen: lung tumor tissue. This chain connects TRBV5-4 to TRBJ2-3, with a tentative D call TRBD2 (5 bases). In DNA, the CDR3 is TGTGCCAGCAGCGACGGACTGGCGGGTACAAATACGCAGTATTTT. Translating gives CASSDGLAGTNTQYF.